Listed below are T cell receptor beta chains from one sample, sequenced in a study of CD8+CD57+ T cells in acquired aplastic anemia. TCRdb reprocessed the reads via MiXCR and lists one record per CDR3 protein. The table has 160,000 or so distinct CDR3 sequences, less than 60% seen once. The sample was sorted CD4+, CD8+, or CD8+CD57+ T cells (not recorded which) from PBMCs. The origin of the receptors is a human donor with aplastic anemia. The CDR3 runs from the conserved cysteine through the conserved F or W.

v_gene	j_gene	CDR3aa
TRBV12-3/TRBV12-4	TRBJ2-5	CASSPGTPETQYF
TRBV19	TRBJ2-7	CASSVGRGYEQYF
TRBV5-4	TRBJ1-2	CASSLPGQGYTF
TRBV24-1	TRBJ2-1	CATSDLGGGEGRVEQFF
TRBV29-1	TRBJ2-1	CSVATSGGGSYNEQFF
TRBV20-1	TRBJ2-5	CSARHSFQETQYF
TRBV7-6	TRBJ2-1	CASSLASVVYNEQFF
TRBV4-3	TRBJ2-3	CASSQIAGPPDTQYF
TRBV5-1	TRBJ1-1	CASSFRENTEAFF
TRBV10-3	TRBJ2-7	CASSRTSSSYEQYF
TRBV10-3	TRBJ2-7	CASSSAGQSNEQYF
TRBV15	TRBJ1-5	CATSTRTGGMQPQHF
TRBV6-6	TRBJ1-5	CASSYRPELGNQPQHF
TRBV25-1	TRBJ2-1	CASSDPISGGAYNEQFF
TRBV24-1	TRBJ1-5	CATSDSGYGNQPQHF
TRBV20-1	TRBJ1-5	CSARGTERQPQHF
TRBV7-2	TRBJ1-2	CASSSNYGYTF
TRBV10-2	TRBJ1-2	CASSQDLGTDYGGYTF
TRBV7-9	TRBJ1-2	CASSLMELGYGYTF
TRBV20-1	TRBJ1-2	CSARDRQGANYGYTF
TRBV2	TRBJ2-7	CASTLGYEQYF
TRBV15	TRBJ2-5	CATSREGAQYF
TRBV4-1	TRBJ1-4	CASSQDGGGGEKLFF
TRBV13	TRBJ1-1	CASSLGGRNTEAFF
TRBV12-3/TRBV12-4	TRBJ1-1	CASSFGTEAFF
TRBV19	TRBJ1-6	CASRTGPGTGGSPLHF
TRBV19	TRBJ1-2	CASRWQGIGGYTF
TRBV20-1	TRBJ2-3	CSARVTDTQYF
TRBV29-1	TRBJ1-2	CSVRQGLRNGYTF
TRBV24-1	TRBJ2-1	CATSASDNNEQFF
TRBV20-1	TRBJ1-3	CSARDTVGGNTIYF
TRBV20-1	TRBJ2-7	CSARRKGQGSYEQYF
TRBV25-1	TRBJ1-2	CASSQDLRTANYGNTF
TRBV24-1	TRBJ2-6	CATSDSRGSSGANVLTF
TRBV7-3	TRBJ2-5	CASSLPGGTQYF
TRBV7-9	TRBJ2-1	CASSSATGTYNEQFF
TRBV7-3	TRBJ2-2	CASSSSPGELFF
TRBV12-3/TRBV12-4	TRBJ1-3	CASSARHFSGNTIYF
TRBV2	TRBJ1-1	CASSFEAFF
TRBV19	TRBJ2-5	CASRGGLPGGETQYF
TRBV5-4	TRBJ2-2	CASNLLAGNTGELFF
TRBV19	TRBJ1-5	CASMSASGNQPQHF
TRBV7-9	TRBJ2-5	CASSSQSQGPQETQYF
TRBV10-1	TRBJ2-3	CASSESGQYF
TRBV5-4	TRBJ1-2	CASSNRGGSPYGYTF
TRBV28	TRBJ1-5	CASSSSQPQHF
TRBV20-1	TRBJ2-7	CSARVVGGNGQYF
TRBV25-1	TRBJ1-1	CASSWQQGDTEAFF
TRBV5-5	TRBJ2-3	CASSSGLAYTDTQYF
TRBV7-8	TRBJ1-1	CASSLAGLGKDEAFF
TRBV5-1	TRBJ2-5	CASSSFSGGVGETQYF
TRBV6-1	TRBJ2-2	CASRFKGGTGTGELFF
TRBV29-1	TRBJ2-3	CSVSGLAGISTDTQYF
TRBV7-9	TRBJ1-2	CASSLAKPYGYTF
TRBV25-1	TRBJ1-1	CASSDPIYRAGAFF
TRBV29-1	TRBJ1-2	CSVDGTVANYGYTF
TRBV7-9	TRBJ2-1	CASSTLLAGGSHEQFF
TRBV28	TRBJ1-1	CASGGASTGDTEAFF
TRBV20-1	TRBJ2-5	CSVTTGGRDQETQYF